The T cell receptor beta chain described here comes from a study of blood T cell repertoires in COVID-19. The overall study: Both acute and convalescent COVID-19 samples were obtained from the United States, Italy and Spain. PBMCs, B-cell-depleted T cells, or T cells were the source of the cDNA or gDNA that made up the material.

Original handling: Amplification with reference gene primers provided the estimates of nucleated cell counts. Some clones are missing from TCRdb's copy, which holds only in-frame ones; the method was immunoSEQ multiplex PCR. V, J and clone size were drawn from that table, and D and trimming were deduced from the DNA. The table includes some 47,000 clones, 90% detected once. Specimen: peripheral blood. The receptor's source is a man aged 65-85 years with acute or convalescent COVID-19.

This CDR3 reads CASSLTGGAGANVLTF. DNA for the CDR3: TGTGCCAGTAGTTTAACAGGGGGCGCTGGGGCCAACGTCCTGACTTTC. V gene TRBV19 combines with J gene TRBJ2-6, with 9 positions matching TRBD1. Germline V gene sequence: CDR1 LNHDA, CDR2 SQIVND (reference sequence). The V and J ends lost 5 bases and 2 bases, in that order; junction bases with no gene match: 4. The CDR3 sequence is 16 residues long.